This T cell receptor (beta chain) appears in the sequencing data of a study of sequential checkpoint blockade in melanoma. Study overall: Patients were randomized 1:1 to nivolumab-then-ipilimumab or ipilimumab-then-nivolumab first-line. Maintenance nivolumab came after either treatment sequence.

The CDR3 length is 16 residues. V was clipped by 4 bases and J by 3 bases; unmatched bases: 12. Germline V gene lookup returns CDR1 LGHNA and CDR2 YNFKEQ. Treatment specified: randomized to nivolumab then ipilimumab (arm A) or the reverse (arm B). Patients had received no earlier DNA-damaging chemotherapy. Live CD3+CD8+ CD19− CD56− cells were sorted from PBMCs. This clone was observed a few times. Data came from immunoSEQ multiplex PCR; TCRdb stores just in-frame clones and leaves some out. The sample holds approximately 14,000 clones, around 72% seen once. The chain couples TRBV4-2 to TRBJ2-7, with 7 bases lining up with TRBD1. This clonotype originated in a human donor with melanoma. Material: CD8+ T cells sorted from blood (inferred from file names), obtained from a patient given nivolumab and ipilimumab in sequence. The CDR3 spells CASSLEGGSGGYEQYF. In DNA, the CDR3 is TGTGCCAGCAGCCTAGAGGGTGGGTCAGGGGGCTACGAGCAGTACTTC.